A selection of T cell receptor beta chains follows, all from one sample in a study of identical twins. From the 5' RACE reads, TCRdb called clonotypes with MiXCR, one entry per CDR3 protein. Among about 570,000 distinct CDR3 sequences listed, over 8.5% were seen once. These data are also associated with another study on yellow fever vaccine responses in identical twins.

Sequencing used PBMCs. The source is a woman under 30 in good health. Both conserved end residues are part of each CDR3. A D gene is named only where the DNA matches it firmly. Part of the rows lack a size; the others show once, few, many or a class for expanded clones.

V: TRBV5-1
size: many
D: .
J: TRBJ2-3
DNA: TGCGCCAGCAGCGAAAAAGATTGGAGGACTAGCACAGATACGCAGTATTTT
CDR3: CASSEKDWRTSTDTQYF

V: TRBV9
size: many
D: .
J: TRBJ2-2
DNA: TGTGCCAGCAGCGCCAGGACCTACACCGGGGAGCTGTTTTTT
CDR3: CASSARTYTGELFF

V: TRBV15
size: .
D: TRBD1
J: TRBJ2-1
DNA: TGTGCCACCAGGGGGGACAGGGGGCCACTAGCGGGGCCAAATGAGCAGTTCTTC
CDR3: CATRGDRGPLAGPNEQFF

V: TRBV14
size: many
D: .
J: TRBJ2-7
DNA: TGTGCCAGCAGCCAAGCGGGCGACGAGCAGTACTTC
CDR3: CASSQAGDEQYF

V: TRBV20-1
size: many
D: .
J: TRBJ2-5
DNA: TGCAGTGCTAGAGGGGGGACGGTCCTGGAGACCCAGTACTTC
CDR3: CSARGGTVLETQYF

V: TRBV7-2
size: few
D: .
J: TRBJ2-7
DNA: TGTGCCTCCACCAGCCCGGGTGGGGCCTACGAGCAGTACTTC
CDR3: CASTSPGGAYEQYF

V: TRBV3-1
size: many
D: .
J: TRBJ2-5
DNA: TGTGCCAGCAGCCAGTCTCAAGAGACCCAGTACTTC
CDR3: CASSQSQETQYF

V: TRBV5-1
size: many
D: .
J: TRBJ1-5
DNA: TGCGCCAGCAGCTTGAAAACGAGTGAGGATCAGCCCCAGCATTTT
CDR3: CASSLKTSEDQPQHF

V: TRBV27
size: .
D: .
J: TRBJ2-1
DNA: TGTGCCAGCAGTTTATCGATACACTTCTCCTACAATGAGCAGTTCTTC
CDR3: CASSLSIHFSYNEQFF

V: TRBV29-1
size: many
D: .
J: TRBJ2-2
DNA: TGCAGCGTTGAGGTCTCAGGAGGTACCGGGGAGCTGTTTTTT
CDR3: CSVEVSGGTGELFF

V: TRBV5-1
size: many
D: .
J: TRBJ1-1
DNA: TGCGCCAGCAGCTTGTCCCACATGAACACTGAAGCTTTCTTT
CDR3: CASSLSHMNTEAFF

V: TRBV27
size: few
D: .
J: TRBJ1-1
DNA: TGTGCCAGCAGTACCCAGGCCCGGACACTCATGAACACTGAAGCTTTCTTT
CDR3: CASSTQARTLMNTEAFF

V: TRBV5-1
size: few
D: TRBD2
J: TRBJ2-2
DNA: TGCGCCAGCAGCCTTACTAGCGGGAGAGGTACCGGGGAGCTGTTTTTT
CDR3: CASSLTSGRGTGELFF

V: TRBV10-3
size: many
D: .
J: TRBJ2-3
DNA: TGTGCCATCAGTGAGTCGGGGGCAGATACGCAGTATTTT
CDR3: CAISESGADTQYF

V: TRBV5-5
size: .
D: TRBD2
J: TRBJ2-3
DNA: TGTGCCAGCAGCTTCGGGCTAGCGGCGACAGATACGCAGTATTTT
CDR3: CASSFGLAATDTQYF

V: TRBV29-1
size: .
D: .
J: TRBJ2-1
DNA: TGCAGCGTTGGACTAAACGGGGACAATGAGCAGTTCTTC
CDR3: CSVGLNGDNEQFF

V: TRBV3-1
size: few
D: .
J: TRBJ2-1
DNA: TGTGCCAGCGCTAGACTCAATGAGCAGTTCTTC
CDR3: CASARLNEQFF

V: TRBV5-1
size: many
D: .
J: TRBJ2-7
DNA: TGCGCCAGCAGCCCACCGATTACTGGGGTCTACGAGCAGTACTTC
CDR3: CASSPPITGVYEQYF

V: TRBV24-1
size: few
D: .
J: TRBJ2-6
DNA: TGTGCCACCAGTGGTCCCAATACTAACTCTGGGGCCAACGTCCTGACTTTC
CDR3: CATSGPNTNSGANVLTF

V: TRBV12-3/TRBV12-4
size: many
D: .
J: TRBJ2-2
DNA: TGTGCCAGCACCCTCGTCGGTCGCGGGGAGCTGTTTTTT
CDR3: CASTLVGRGELFF